This entry describes one TCR beta chain. The antigen remains unidentified. The identical CDR3 is also encoded by other nucleotide sequences in the sample. The data derive from a study of cytomegalovirus exposure and HLA in healthy donors. General observations from the study: When presence/absence was analysed, sequencing depth was taken to be roughly uniform across donors. The investigators catalogued some 150 TCR beta chains as cytomegalovirus-associated. Highly shared variants forming one cluster were likely a sequencing artifact.

Vbeta (60) and Jbeta (13) primers were used in the PCR. Clones were sequenced by immunoSEQ multiplex PCR, and TCRdb holds only the in-frame ones, with some missing. The sample includes roughly 160,000 clones, 80% seen only once; the top ten take 1%. The V and J ends lost 1 base and 2 bases, in that order; junction bases with no gene match: 3. The CDR3 spans 15 residues. The germline gives CDR1 SGDLS, CDR2 YYNGEE. Sequenced material: PBMCs. The clonotype comes from a woman between 50 and 59 years old in good health and CMV-seropositive. The V and J genes are TRBV9 and TRBJ2-5; 9 bases match TRBD2. CDR3 amino acids: CASSVSGGLQETQYF. The CDR3 bases are TGTGCCAGCAGCGTAAGCGGGGGGCTACAAGAGACCCAGTACTTC.